This TCR beta chain was found in a study of T-cell memory formation after mild COVID-19. Looking at the study overall: TCR clusters mostly belonged to single donors.

In this sample, this clonotype turned up a few times. Its antigen is as yet unknown. Trimming removed 5 bases from V and 4 bases from J; junction bases left unmatched: 5. The germline V gene encodes CDR1 MDHEN and CDR2 SYDVKM. This CDR3 region has 15 residues. Study outcomes and limitations: Second-wave clones that peaked on day 37 lacked confirmed SARS-CoV-2 specificity.

TCRdb recomputed calls from the 5' RACE reads with MiXCR, one row per CDR3 protein. The profile shows a few hundred thousand distinct CDR3 sequences, 15% to 20% of them singletons. The TCR comes from a man younger than 35 who had mild COVID-19 (a few samples of this study predate the infection). Cell type and time point are not known. The chain employs TRBV28 and TRBJ2-3, with 11 nucleotides matching TRBD2. Sequencing was carried out using PBMCs or a T cell subset sorted from them (not recorded which). CDR3 residues: CASSTLAGDSDTQYF. CDR3 nucleotide sequence: TGTGCCAGCAGTACACTAGCGGGGGATTCAGATACGCAGTATTTT. Based on the CDR3 plus reference TRBV28 and TRBJ2-3, the full variable domain is DVKVTQSSRYLVKRTGEKVFLECVQDMDHENMFWYRQDPGLGLRLIYFSYDVKMKEKGDIPEGYSVSREKKERFSLILESASTNQTSMYLCASSTLAGDSDTQYFGPGTRLTVL.